This is a list of T cell receptor beta chains from one sample in a study of T cell responses to AZD1222 COVID-19 vaccine. Data came from immunoSEQ multiplex PCR; TCRdb stores just in-frame clones and leaves some out. The sample includes 100,000 to 150,000 clones, more than 75% of them seen just once. Sequences were derived from peripheral blood, sampled on day 0 of AZD1222 vaccination. Receptor source: an adult in good health. Each CDR3 is given with its conserved first and last residue. Fields, in order: D gene, clone size, J gene, V gene, CDR3 protein, CDR3 DNA. D genes are given only for firm matches. Rows give clone size only sometimes, using once, few, many, or a class for an expanded clone.

d_gene: .; abundance: .; j_gene: TRBJ2-7; v_gene: TRBV6-5; CDR3aa: CASTRQVTLSYEQYF; CDR3nt: TGTGCCAGCACTCGACAGGTAACCCTCTCCTACGAGCAGTACTTC
d_gene: .; abundance: few; j_gene: TRBJ2-7; v_gene: TRBV27; CDR3aa: CASMGGASYEQYF; CDR3nt: TGTGCCAGCATGGGGGGGGCCAGCTACGAGCAGTACTTC
d_gene: TRBD2; abundance: .; j_gene: TRBJ2-7; v_gene: TRBV2; CDR3aa: CASSPGWTSGLEQYF; CDR3nt: TGTGCCAGCAGCCCGGGGTGGACTAGCGGTCTAGAGCAGTACTTC
d_gene: .; abundance: once; j_gene: TRBJ1-2; v_gene: TRBV19; CDR3aa: CASSIEVPVRGYTF; CDR3nt: TGTGCCAGTAGTATTGAGGTCCCGGTGCGGGGCTACACCTTC
d_gene: .; abundance: .; j_gene: TRBJ1-3; v_gene: TRBV21-1; CDR3aa: CASSKPGNTIYF; CDR3nt: TGTGCCAGCAGCAAACCCGGAAACACCATATATTTT
d_gene: .; abundance: .; j_gene: TRBJ1-6; v_gene: TRBV28; CDR3aa: CASSPRHSEGNSPLHF; CDR3nt: TGTGCCAGCAGTCCTCGACACTCAGAGGGGAACTCACCCCTCCACTTT
d_gene: .; abundance: .; j_gene: TRBJ2-1; v_gene: TRBV10-3; CDR3aa: CAISGGPAPYNEQFF; CDR3nt: TGTGCCATCAGCGGGGGACCAGCGCCTTACAATGAGCAGTTCTTC
d_gene: .; abundance: .; j_gene: TRBJ2-2; v_gene: TRBV5-4; CDR3aa: CASSPPGIGELFF; CDR3nt: TGTGCCAGCAGCCCGCCCGGTATCGGGGAGCTGTTTTTT
d_gene: .; abundance: .; j_gene: TRBJ1-2; v_gene: TRBV19; CDR3aa: CASSTYTGFLGNYGYTF; CDR3nt: TGTGCCAGTAGCACATATACAGGGTTTTTAGGTAACTATGGCTACACCTTC
d_gene: .; abundance: .; j_gene: TRBJ1-1; v_gene: TRBV18; CDR3aa: CASSLQGNTEAFF; CDR3nt: TGTGCCAGCTCACTTCAGGGGAACACTGAAGCTTTCTTT
d_gene: .; abundance: few; j_gene: TRBJ1-2; v_gene: TRBV2; CDR3aa: CASSIELDNYGYTF; CDR3nt: TGTGCCAGCAGCATCGAACTGGATAACTATGGCTACACCTTC
d_gene: .; abundance: .; j_gene: TRBJ1-4; v_gene: TRBV14; CDR3aa: CASTRRDEKLFF; CDR3nt: TGTGCCAGCACCCGAAGGGATGAAAAACTGTTTTTT
d_gene: TRBD1; abundance: .; j_gene: TRBJ1-6; v_gene: TRBV3-1/TRBV3-2; CDR3aa: CASSQVSGTGDFNSPLHF; CDR3nt: TGTGCCAGCAGCCAAGTATCCGGGACAGGGGATTTTAATTCACCCCTCCACTTT
d_gene: .; abundance: .; j_gene: TRBJ2-7; v_gene: TRBV28; CDR3aa: CASSRTAKEQYF; CDR3nt: TGTGCCAGCAGTCGGACAGCTAAGGAGCAGTACTTC
d_gene: .; abundance: .; j_gene: TRBJ1-1; v_gene: TRBV5-1; CDR3aa: CASSLVGVVGNTEAFF; CDR3nt: TGCGCCAGCAGCTTGGTGGGGGTCGTCGGAAACACTGAAGCTTTCTTT
d_gene: .; abundance: .; j_gene: TRBJ1-2; v_gene: TRBV3-1/TRBV3-2; CDR3aa: CASSQDLGRYYGYTF; CDR3nt: TGTGCCAGCAGCCAAGATCTTGGCAGATATTATGGCTACACCTTC
d_gene: .; abundance: .; j_gene: TRBJ1-4; v_gene: TRBV3-1/TRBV3-2; CDR3aa: CASSTSRQVGLDLFF; CDR3nt: TGTGCCAGCAGCACTTCTCGACAGGTGGGGTTGGATCTGTTTTTT
d_gene: .; abundance: .; j_gene: TRBJ1-2; v_gene: TRBV19; CDR3aa: CASTLFRDLRYGYTF; CDR3nt: TGTGCCAGTACCCTCTTCAGGGACCTTAGGTATGGCTACACCTTC
d_gene: TRBD2; abundance: .; j_gene: TRBJ2-3; v_gene: TRBV5-1; CDR3aa: CASSSGTSGTTQYF; CDR3nt: TGCGCCAGCAGCTCCGGGACTAGCGGGACTACGCAGTATTTT
d_gene: .; abundance: .; j_gene: TRBJ1-6; v_gene: TRBV5-4; CDR3aa: CASGTAGPNSPLHF; CDR3nt: TGTGCCAGCGGAACGGCAGGGCCCAATTCACCCCTCCACTTT
d_gene: .; abundance: .; j_gene: TRBJ1-2; v_gene: TRBV19; CDR3aa: CASSIGRGITF; CDR3nt: TGTGCCAGTAGTATAGGGAGGGGAATCACCTTC
d_gene: .; abundance: .; j_gene: TRBJ1-1; v_gene: TRBV7-2; CDR3aa: CASSLVSSPVTEAFF; CDR3nt: TGTGCCAGCAGCTTAGTTTCCAGTCCCGTCACTGAAGCTTTCTTT
d_gene: .; abundance: once; j_gene: TRBJ2-1; v_gene: TRBV9; CDR3aa: CASSPEGSYNEQFF; CDR3nt: TGTGCCAGCAGCCCCGAGGGTTCCTACAATGAGCAGTTCTTC
d_gene: .; abundance: .; j_gene: TRBJ1-4; v_gene: TRBV5-1; CDR3aa: CASSFQGTNEKLFF; CDR3nt: TGCGCCAGCAGCTTCCAGGGGACTAATGAAAAACTGTTTTTT
d_gene: TRBD1; abundance: .; j_gene: TRBJ1-4; v_gene: TRBV27; CDR3aa: CASSPLRTGRGEKLFF; CDR3nt: TGTGCCAGCAGTCCCCTCCGGACAGGGCGGGGTGAAAAACTGTTTTTT
d_gene: .; abundance: .; j_gene: TRBJ1-6; v_gene: TRBV3-1/TRBV3-2; CDR3aa: CASSQGGLGSPLHF; CDR3nt: TGTGCCAGCAGCCAAGGAGGGCTCGGATCACCCCTCCACTTT
d_gene: TRBD1; abundance: .; j_gene: TRBJ1-2; v_gene: TRBV2; CDR3aa: CASSVIGTGGAGPNYGYTF; CDR3nt: TGTGCCAGCAGTGTCATCGGGACAGGGGGCGCTGGGCCCAACTATGGCTACACCTTC
d_gene: .; abundance: once; j_gene: TRBJ1-4; v_gene: TRBV28; CDR3aa: CASSLGVGGLNEKLFF; CDR3nt: TGTGCCAGCAGCCTTGGGGTTGGGGGACTTAATGAAAAACTGTTTTTT
d_gene: .; abundance: .; j_gene: TRBJ1-1; v_gene: TRBV2; CDR3aa: CASPWEGSGGGTEAFF; CDR3nt: TGTGCCAGCCCTTGGGAGGGCAGCGGGGGTGGTACTGAAGCTTTCTTT
d_gene: TRBD2; abundance: .; j_gene: TRBJ2-5; v_gene: TRBV7-6; CDR3aa: CASSSGLAGGPETQYF; CDR3nt: TGTGCCAGCAGCTCCGGACTAGCGGGGGGGCCGGAGACCCAGTACTTC
d_gene: TRBD2; abundance: once; j_gene: TRBJ2-3; v_gene: TRBV6-6; CDR3aa: CASGVSGDRTDTQYF; CDR3nt: TGTGCCAGCGGCGTAAGCGGGGATCGCACAGATACGCAGTATTTT
d_gene: TRBD1; abundance: once; j_gene: TRBJ2-7; v_gene: TRBV7-9; CDR3aa: CASSRRDRGDRRQYF; CDR3nt: TGTGCCAGCAGTCGCCGGGACAGGGGCGACCGTCGGCAGTACTTC
d_gene: TRBD2; abundance: .; j_gene: TRBJ2-1; v_gene: TRBV27; CDR3aa: CASSTRTSGGAQQFF; CDR3nt: TGTGCCAGCAGTACCCGGACTAGCGGGGGGGCCCAGCAGTTCTTC
d_gene: TRBD1; abundance: .; j_gene: TRBJ2-7; v_gene: TRBV27; CDR3aa: CASSLLSGQGAGEQYF; CDR3nt: TGTGCCAGCAGTTTATTATCGGGACAGGGGGCAGGGGAGCAGTACTTC
d_gene: .; abundance: .; j_gene: TRBJ2-1; v_gene: TRBV12-5; CDR3aa: CASGFAGGYNEQFF; CDR3nt: TGTGCTAGTGGTTTTGCCGGGGGTTACAATGAGCAGTTCTTC
d_gene: .; abundance: .; j_gene: TRBJ2-2; v_gene: TRBV29-1; CDR3aa: CSVQPHQGNTGELFF; CDR3nt: TGCAGCGTCCAGCCCCATCAAGGGAACACCGGGGAGCTGTTTTTT
d_gene: .; abundance: .; j_gene: TRBJ2-5; v_gene: TRBV5-1; CDR3aa: CASSSLKETQYF; CDR3nt: TGCGCCAGCAGCTCCCTGAAGGAGACCCAGTACTTC
d_gene: .; abundance: .; j_gene: TRBJ1-2; v_gene: TRBV29-1; CDR3aa: CSVEEGGGRANYGYTF; CDR3nt: TGCAGCGTTGAAGAGGGGGGAGGGCGAGCTAACTATGGCTACACCTTC
d_gene: .; abundance: .; j_gene: TRBJ1-4; v_gene: TRBV10-3; CDR3aa: CAISEQSKEKLFF; CDR3nt: TGTGCCATCAGTGAACAGAGCAAGGAAAAACTGTTTTTT
d_gene: TRBD1; abundance: .; j_gene: TRBJ1-4; v_gene: TRBV13; CDR3aa: CASSPTGTRNEKLFF; CDR3nt: TGTGCCAGCAGCCCGACAGGGACGCGTAATGAAAAACTGTTTTTT
d_gene: .; abundance: .; j_gene: TRBJ1-5; v_gene: TRBV7-2; CDR3aa: CASSFGRGYNQPQHF; CDR3nt: TGTGCCAGCAGCTTTGGGCGGGGCTACAATCAGCCCCAGCATTTT
d_gene: .; abundance: .; j_gene: TRBJ1-3; v_gene: TRBV21-1; CDR3aa: CASSKGRARAGGNTIYF; CDR3nt: TGTGCCAGCAGCAAAGGGAGAGCCAGGGCAGGAGGAAACACCATATATTTT
d_gene: .; abundance: .; j_gene: TRBJ2-5; v_gene: TRBV12-5; CDR3aa: CASGLLFGGGEETQYF; CDR3nt: TGTGCTAGTGGTTTGTTATTCGGAGGGGGCGAGGAGACCCAGTACTTC
d_gene: .; abundance: .; j_gene: TRBJ2-7; v_gene: TRBV7-9; CDR3aa: CASSLDGVSYEQYF; CDR3nt: TGTGCCAGCAGCTTAGATGGGGTATCCTACGAGCAGTACTTC
d_gene: .; abundance: .; j_gene: TRBJ1-1; v_gene: TRBV3-1/TRBV3-2; CDR3aa: CASSHLSRAGTEAFF; CDR3nt: TGTGCCAGCAGCCACCTATCCAGGGCGGGCACTGAAGCTTTCTTT
d_gene: .; abundance: .; j_gene: TRBJ1-2; v_gene: TRBV19; CDR3aa: CASTAGALEFYGYTF; CDR3nt: TGTGCCAGTACTGCAGGGGCCTTAGAATTCTATGGCTACACCTTC
d_gene: .; abundance: .; j_gene: TRBJ1-6; v_gene: TRBV30; CDR3aa: CAWSVNPSSPLHF; CDR3nt: TGTGCCTGGAGTGTGAATCCGTCATCACCCCTCCACTTT